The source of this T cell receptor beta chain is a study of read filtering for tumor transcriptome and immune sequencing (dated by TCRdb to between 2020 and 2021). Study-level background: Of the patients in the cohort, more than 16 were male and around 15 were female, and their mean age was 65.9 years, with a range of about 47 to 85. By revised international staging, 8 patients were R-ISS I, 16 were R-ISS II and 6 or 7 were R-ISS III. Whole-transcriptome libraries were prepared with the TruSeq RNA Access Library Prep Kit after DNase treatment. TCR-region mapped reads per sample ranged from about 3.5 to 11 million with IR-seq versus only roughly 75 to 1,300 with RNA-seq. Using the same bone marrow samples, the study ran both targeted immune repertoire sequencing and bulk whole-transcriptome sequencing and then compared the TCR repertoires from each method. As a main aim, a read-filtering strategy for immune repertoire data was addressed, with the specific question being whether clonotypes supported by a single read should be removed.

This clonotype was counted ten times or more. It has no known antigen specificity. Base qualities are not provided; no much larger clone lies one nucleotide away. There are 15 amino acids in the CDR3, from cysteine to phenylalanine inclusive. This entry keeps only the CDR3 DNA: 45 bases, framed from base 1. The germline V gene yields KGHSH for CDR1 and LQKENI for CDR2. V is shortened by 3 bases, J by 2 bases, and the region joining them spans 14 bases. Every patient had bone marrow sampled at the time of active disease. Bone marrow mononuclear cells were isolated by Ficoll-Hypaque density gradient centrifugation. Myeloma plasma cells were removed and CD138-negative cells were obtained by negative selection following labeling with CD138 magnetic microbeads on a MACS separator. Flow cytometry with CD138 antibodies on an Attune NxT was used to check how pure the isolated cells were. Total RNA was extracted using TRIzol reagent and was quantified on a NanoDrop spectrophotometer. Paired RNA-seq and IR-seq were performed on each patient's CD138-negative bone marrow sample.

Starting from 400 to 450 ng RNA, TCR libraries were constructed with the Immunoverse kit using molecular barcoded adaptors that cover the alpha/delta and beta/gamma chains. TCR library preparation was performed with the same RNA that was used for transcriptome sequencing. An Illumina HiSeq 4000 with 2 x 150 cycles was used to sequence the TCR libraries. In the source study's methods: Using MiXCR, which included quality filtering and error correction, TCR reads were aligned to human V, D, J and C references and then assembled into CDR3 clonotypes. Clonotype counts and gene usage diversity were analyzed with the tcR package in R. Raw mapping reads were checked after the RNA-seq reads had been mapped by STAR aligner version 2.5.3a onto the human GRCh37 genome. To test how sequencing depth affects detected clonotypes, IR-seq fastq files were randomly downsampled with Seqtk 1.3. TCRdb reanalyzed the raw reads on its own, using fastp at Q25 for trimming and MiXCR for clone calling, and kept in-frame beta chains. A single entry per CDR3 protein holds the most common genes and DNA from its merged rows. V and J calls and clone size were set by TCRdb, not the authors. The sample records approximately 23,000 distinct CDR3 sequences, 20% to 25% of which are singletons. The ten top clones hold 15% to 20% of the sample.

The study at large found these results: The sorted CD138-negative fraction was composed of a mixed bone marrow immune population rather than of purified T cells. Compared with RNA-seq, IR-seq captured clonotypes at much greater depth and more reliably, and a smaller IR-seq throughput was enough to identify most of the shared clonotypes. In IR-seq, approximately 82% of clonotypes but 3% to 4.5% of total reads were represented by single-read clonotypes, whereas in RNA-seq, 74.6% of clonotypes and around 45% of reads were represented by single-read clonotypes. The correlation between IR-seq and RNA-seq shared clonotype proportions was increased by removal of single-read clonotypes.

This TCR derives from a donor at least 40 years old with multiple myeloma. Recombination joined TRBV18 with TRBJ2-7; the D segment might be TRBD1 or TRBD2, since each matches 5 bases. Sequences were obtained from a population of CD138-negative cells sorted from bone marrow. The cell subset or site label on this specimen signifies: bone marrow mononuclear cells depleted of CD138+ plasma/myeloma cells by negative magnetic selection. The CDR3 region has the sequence CASSPERGLPYEQYF. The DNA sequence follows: TGTGCCAGCTCACCCGAACGGGGCCTTCCCTACGAGCAGTACTTC.